This passage covers 25 T cell receptor beta chains from one sample sequenced in a study of CD8 T cells in Susac syndrome. Random hexamers primed reverse transcription of about 0.45 to 1 ug RNA. TCRdb used MiXCR to reprocess the immunoSEQ multiplex PCR reads, holding one entry per CDR3 protein. This table has about 130,000 distinct CDR3 sequences, 90% to 95% appearing once. Sequenced material: CD4+ T cells from PBMCs. All receptors derive from a human donor in good health.

There are a few counts of this clonotype. The rearrangement uses TRBV19 and TRBJ1-1; D uncertain. In germline, CDR1 is LNHDA, CDR2 SQIVND (reference sequence). Between the trimmed V and J ends, which lost 1 base and 1 base, there was a span of 7 bases. This CDR3 has 14 residues. The CDR3 DNA is TGTGCCAGTAGTATAGGGCAGGAGAACACTGAAGCTTTCTTT. Translation: CASSIGQENTEAFF.

A single count supports this clonotype. The chain employs TRBV29-1 and TRBJ1-1, with D possibly matching TRBD1 (6 bases). Germline CDR1 is SQVTM and CDR2 is ANQGSEA. The CDR3 contains 10 residues. V lost 5 bases, J lost 9 bases, and 10 bases lay in between. The CDR3 loop reads CSVLTGKAFF. Here the CDR3 DNA reads TGCAGCGTTTTGACAGGTAAAGCTTTCTTT.

V gene TRBV30 combines with J gene TRBJ1-1, with D unresolved. The length of the CDR3 is 11 residues. The V end was cut by 2 bases, the J end by 5 bases, with 6 bases between. Germline values: CDR1 GTSNPN, CDR2 SVGIG (reference sequence). The CDR3, as DNA: TGTGCCTGGAGTTGGGAGACTGAAGCTTTCTTT. It specifies CAWSWETEAFF.

This clonotype has only one observation. The chain is built from TRBV6-5 and TRBJ2-3, with D possibly TRBD2 on 6 matching bases. The V and J ends lost 6 bases and 1 base respectively, with 14 bases between them. CDR1 and CDR2 from the germline V gene are MNHEY and SVGAGI. This CDR3 contains 15 residues. CDR3 bases: TGTGCCAGCAGCTGGGGACTGGAAGGCACAGATACGCAGTATTTT. This sequence encodes CASSWGLEGTDTQYF.

The chain joins TRBV28 to TRBJ2-1; 8 bases are shared with TRBD2. Germline values: CDR1 MDHEN, CDR2 SYDVKM. V lost 3 bases and J lost 13; bases outside the gene matches: 11. CDR3 length equals 14 residues. The CDR3 spells CASSLFGSGNAQFF. Here the CDR3 DNA reads TGTGCCAGCAGTTTGTTTGGTAGCGGGAATGCACAGTTCTTC.

The chain combines TRBV11-2 with TRBJ2-1; TRBD1 is a possible D gene (6 bases). The V gene's germline CDR1 is SGHAT and CDR2 FQNNGV. V was cut by 4 bases and J by 4 bases, with 26 bases left in between. The CDR3 consists of 19 residues. CDR3 sequence: CASSYRAAASPVLYNEQFF. CDR3 nucleotides: TGTGCCAGCAGCTACAGGGCAGCAGCCTCGCCCGTCCTTTACAATGAGCAGTTCTTC. Complete variable domain (other parts from reference TRBV11-2 and TRBJ2-1): EAGVAQSPRYKIIEKRQSVAFWCNPISGHATLYWYQQILGQGPKLLIQFQNNGVVDDSQLPKDRFSAERLKGVDSTLKIQPAKLEDSAVYLCASSYRAAASPVLYNEQFFGPGTRLTVL.

This clonotype showed up just a few times. The rearrangement links TRBV7-9 to TRBJ2-7; no clear D. The V gene lost 5 bases and the J gene lost 0 bases, with 11 bases spanning the gap. The germline CDR1 and CDR2 sequences are SEHNR and FQNEAQ (reference sequence). This CDR3 is 14 amino acids long. CDR3 in DNA: TGTGCCAGCAGCCCTCGGGCCTCCTCCTACGAGCAGTACTTC. Protein sequence: CASSPRASSYEQYF.

The rearrangement uses TRBV5-1 and TRBJ2-3, with 8 bases matching TRBD1. Germline values: CDR1 SGHRS, CDR2 YFSETQ. With V trimmed by 4 bases and J by 2 bases, 6 bases remained unmatched. This CDR3 has 15 amino acids. DNA of the CDR3: TGCGCCAGCAGCGGAGTACAGGGGGACACAGATACGCAGTATTTT. Translated: CASSGVQGDTDTQYF.

The CDR3 DNA reads TGTGCCACCAGTGATTTTAATGAGCAGTTCTTC. Translating gives CATSDFNEQFF. V usage is TRBV24-1 and J usage is TRBJ2-1, with unresolved D. Germline V lookup: CDR1 KGHDR, CDR2 SFDVKD. The CDR3 extends over 11 amino acids. Trimming took 1 base from V and 7 from J, leaving 1 base between them.

This clonotype was counted once. This chain connects TRBV3-1 to TRBJ1-1, with D perhaps TRBD1 (5 bases). Germline V gene data show CDR1 as LGHDT and CDR2 as YNNKEL (reference sequence). V shed 7 bases and J shed 4 bases, with 19 bases lying between them. This CDR3 has 15 residues. The CDR3 loop is CASTRSGSGGTEAFF. DNA of the CDR3: TGTGCCAGCACCCGCTCAGGGTCCGGGGGCACTGAAGCTTTCTTT. Full variable domain (rest looked up from reference TRBV3-1 and TRBJ1-1): DTAVSQTPKYLVTQMGNDKSIKCEQNLGHDTMYWYKQDSKKFLKIMFSYNNKELIINETVPNRFSPKSPDKAHLNLHINSLELGDSAVYFCASTRSGSGGTEAFFGQGTRLTVV.

V gene TRBV11-2 combines with J gene TRBJ2-2, with D possibly matching TRBD1 (6 bases). V was shortened by 6 bases and J by 4 bases, with 12 bases between the two germline ends. CDR1 and CDR2 (germline): SGHAT, FQNNGV. This CDR3 is 14 amino acids long. The DNA of the CDR3 is TGTGCCAGCAGGGACCGACAGGCCACCGGGGAGCTGTTTTTT. It codes for CASRDRQATGELFF.

The V gene is TRBV7-9, the J gene TRBJ2-1, with D maybe TRBD1 (6 bases). CDR3 length: 13 residues. The germline gives CDR1 SEHNR, CDR2 FQNEAQ (reference sequence). V lost 3 bases, J lost 8 bases, and 11 bases lay in between. The CDR3 region has the DNA TGTGCCAGCAGCTTGACACAGGGAGATGAGCAGTTCTTC. It is translated as CASSLTQGDEQFF.

The rearrangement links TRBV5-1 to TRBJ2-2; D is uncertain. Between the trimmed V and J ends, which lost 5 bases and 0 bases, there was a span of 11 bases. The CDR3 contains 15 residues. Germline V gene data show CDR1 as SGHRS and CDR2 as YFSETQ. CDR3 sequence (DNA): TGCGCCAGCAGGCGGACGGAGTCGAACACCGGGGAGCTGTTTTTT. It translates to CASRRTESNTGELFF.

This rearrangement joins TRBV2 to TRBJ2-7; D is possibly TRBD2 (5 bases). In germline, CDR1 is SNHLY, CDR2 FYNNEI. CDR3 size: 12 residues. Trimming pared 7 bases from V and 3 bases from J, leaving 10 bases between. CDR3 protein: CASTGMFYEQYF. For the CDR3, the DNA is TGTGCCAGCACCGGGATGTTCTACGAGCAGTACTTC.

This chain uses TRBV11-1 with TRBJ2-5; 7 bases are a match to TRBD1. This CDR3 spans 15 amino acids. CDR1 SGHAT and CDR2 FQDESV come from the germline V gene (reference sequence). The J segment lost 2 bases and the V segment lost 2 bases, leaving 5 bases of the junction unmatched. The CDR3 DNA reads TGTGCCAGCAGCTTATTCACGGGACAGCAAGAGACCCAGTACTTC. Translated: CASSLFTGQQETQYF.

The chain joins TRBV12-3 or TRBV12-4 to TRBJ2-7; D is undetermined. Trimming shortened V by 6 bases and J by 2 bases, and 5 bases separated the two germline ends. The CDR3 is 11 residues long. CDR3 in DNA: TGTGCCAGCAGCCGCACCTACGAGCAGTACTTC. It codes for CASSRTYEQYF.

The chain has TRBV7-2 and TRBJ1-2; a weak D match, TRBD1 (5 bases). The V and J ends lost 3 bases and 4 bases respectively, with 12 bases between them. The CDR3 sequence is 14 residues long. CDR1 SGHTA and CDR2 FQGNSA come from the germline V gene. The CDR3 DNA is TGTGCCAGCAGCTTTTCCAGGGAAAGCTATGGCTACACCTTC. Translated, it gives CASSFSRESYGYTF.

This chain joins TRBV7-2 and TRBJ2-5; unclear D gene. The germline CDR1 and CDR2 sequences are SGHTA and FQGNSA. This CDR3 region has 13 residues. Trimming took off 6 bases at V and 5 bases at J, with 13 bases between the two ends. The CDR3 protein is CASSSAIRETQYF. The CDR3 DNA is TGTGCCAGCAGTTCGGCGATTAGGGAGACCCAGTACTTC.

The chain carries TRBV18 and TRBJ2-1, with 7 positions matching TRBD1. CDR3 length equals 14 residues. J was trimmed by 5 bases and V by 3 bases; bases with no gene match: 4. CDR1 and CDR2 from the germline V gene are KGHSH and LQKENI. The CDR3 sequence is CASSPTGQHNEQFF. The CDR3 DNA sequence: TGTGCCAGCTCACCGACAGGGCAGCACAATGAGCAGTTCTTC.

This clonotype occurred once. This chain uses TRBV28 with TRBJ1-4, with 8 bases that match TRBD1. Per the germline V gene, CDR1 is MDHEN and CDR2 is SYDVKM. V gave up 4 bases and J gave up 7 bases; unmatched junction bases: 2. The CDR3 spans 13 residues. CDR3 amino acids: CASSSGGSEKLFF. The CDR3 coding sequence is TGTGCCAGCAGTTCAGGGGGCAGTGAAAAACTGTTTTTT.

This clonotype was observed a single time. The V and J genes are TRBV2 and TRBJ2-1, with D perhaps matching TRBD2 (6 bases). The CDR3 length is 14 residues. Germline V gene data show CDR1 as SNHLY and CDR2 as FYNNEI. Trimming pared 3 bases from V and 9 bases from J, leaving 15 bases between. The CDR3 reads CASSERRTEGEQFF. The CDR3 DNA follows: TGTGCCAGCAGTGAGAGGCGAACGGAGGGTGAGCAGTTCTTC.

To note about this clonotype: Relative to the germline gene, one junction end is altered; a read error may explain this. The chain combines TRBV14 with TRBJ1-4; D possibly corresponds to TRBD1 (5 bases). The CDR3 sequence is 14 residues long. In germline, CDR1 is SGHDN, CDR2 FVKESK. The CDR3 nucleotides are TGTGCGAGCAGCCAACGAACAGGCGTTGAAAAACTGTTTTTT. It codes for CASSQRTGVEKLFF.

The genes are TRBV5-4 and TRBJ2-7; TRBD2 aligns across 16 bases. The junction had 8 bases not matched to a gene; V was cut back by 4 bases and J by 7 bases. The CDR3 covers 16 residues. Germline values: CDR1 SGHNT, CDR2 YYREEE (reference sequence). CDR3 sequence: CASSISGTSGRGEQYF. In DNA, the CDR3 is TGTGCCAGCAGCATCTCCGGGACTAGCGGGAGGGGGGAGCAGTACTTC. Full variable domain (outside the CDR3, taken from reference TRBV5-4 and TRBJ2-7): ETGVTQSPTHLIKTRGQQVTLRCSSQSGHNTVSWYQQALGQGPQFIFQYYREEENGRGNFPPRFSGLQFPNYSSELNVNALELDDSALYLCASSISGTSGRGEQYFGPGTRLTVT.

V is TRBV27 and J is TRBJ2-5; D is perhaps TRBD1 or TRBD2 (5 bases each). The CDR3 runs 16 residues. Germline loops: CDR1 MNHEY, CDR2 SMNVEV (reference sequence). Trimming shortened V by 5 bases and J by 4 bases, and 20 bases separated the two germline ends. In DNA form, the CDR3 reads TGTGCCAGCAGTACCCTGGGACCCGCGAGTGTAGAGACCCAGTACTTC. Encoded protein: CASSTLGPASVETQYF.

This sequence joins TRBV20-1 and TRBJ2-7, with D perhaps TRBD1 (6 bases). The CDR3 is 13 amino acids. Deletions cut 4 bases from V and 2 bases from J, with 12 bases between. From germline, CDR1 is DFQATT and CDR2 SNEGSKA (reference sequence). The DNA of the CDR3 is TGCAGTGCTAAGGGGGAGAGTACCTACGAGCAGTACTTC. Translating gives CSAKGESTYEQYF.